The 23 T cell receptor beta chains listed next were all sequenced from one sample in a study of blood T cell repertoires in COVID-19. Assay used: immunoSEQ multiplex PCR; TCRdb lists only in-frame clones, some missing. The sample shows fewer than 350,000 clones, approximately 81% of them seen only once. The sample comprised PBMCs or T cells enriched from blood (not recorded which). These receptors all stem from a woman between 25 and 40 years old who had been exposed to COVID-19.

This chain connects TRBV4-3 to TRBJ2-7; 9 bases map to TRBD2. The J segment lost 3 bases and the V segment lost 3 bases, leaving 9 bases of the junction unmatched. The germline V gene has CDR1 LGHNA and CDR2 YSLEER. The CDR3 covers 16 residues. The CDR3 DNA is TGCGCCAGCAGCCACGTAAGGGGTAGCGGGGGCTACGAGCAGTACTTC. It specifies CASSHVRGSGGYEQYF.

The chain uses TRBV7-9 and TRBJ1-1; D perhaps matches TRBD1 (5 bases). Looked up from germline, CDR1 is SEHNR and CDR2 is FQNEAQ (reference sequence). Trimming removed 7 bases from V and 2 bases from J, with 11 bases in between. The CDR3 runs to 13 residues. The CDR3 here is CASTLTANTEAFF. CDR3 in DNA: TGTGCCAGCACCTTGACAGCAAACACTGAAGCTTTCTTT.

This chain uses TRBV4-2 with TRBJ2-7, with 9 bases that match TRBD1. Germline CDR1 is LGHNA and CDR2 is YNFKEQ. The CDR3 totals 14 residues. After removal of 4 bases from V and 5 bases from J, the junction contained 6 bases not matched to a gene. The CDR3 nucleotides are TGTGCCAGCAGCCCTCCCGGGACAGGGAACGAGCAGTACTTC. Protein: CASSPPGTGNEQYF.

The chain couples TRBV10-3 to TRBJ1-1; tentative D call: TRBD1 (6 bases). The CDR3 has 16 amino acids. Germline values: CDR1 ENHRY, CDR2 SYGVKD. The V end was cut by 10 bases, the J end by 5 bases, with 26 bases between. The chain's CDR3 is CATASGDIVIRTEAFF. CDR3 sequence (DNA): TGTGCCACTGCCTCAGGGGACATAGTAATAAGAACTGAAGCTTTCTTT.

The chain carries TRBV4-3 and TRBJ1-1; 7 positions agree with TRBD1. Germline V lookup: CDR1 LGHNA, CDR2 YSLEER. The J segment lost 4 bases and the V segment lost 4 bases, leaving 9 bases of the junction unmatched. This CDR3 spans 15 amino acids. CDR3 region: CASSPRQGGGTEAFF. The CDR3 DNA reads TGCGCCAGCAGCCCGCGACAGGGAGGCGGCACTGAAGCTTTCTTT.

The chain uses TRBV18 and TRBJ2-1; TRBD2 matches 9 bases. The junction had 10 bases not matched to a gene; V was cut back by 4 bases and J by 6 bases. The CDR3 extends over 16 amino acids. Germline V gene data show CDR1 as KGHSH and CDR2 as LQKENI. CDR3 protein: CASSLFKGTSTNEQFF. CDR3 in DNA: TGTGCCAGCTCACTCTTTAAGGGGACTAGCACCAATGAGCAGTTCTTC.

The chain recombines TRBV4-3 with TRBJ2-2; 7 bases fit TRBD1. This CDR3 has 17 amino acids. Germline-derived CDR1 and CDR2 are LGHNA and YSLEER. The junction had 7 bases not matched to a gene; V was cut back by 0 bases and J by 3 bases. The CDR3 nucleotides read TGCGCCAGCAGCCAAGACGTGAGGGGGCAGGACACCGGGGAGCTGTTTTTT. Translated, it gives CASSQDVRGQDTGELFF.

V and J are TRBV28 and TRBJ2-1; 7 nucleotides align to TRBD2. V lost 8 bases, J lost 0 bases, and 4 bases stayed unmatched. Germline V gene sequence: CDR1 MDHEN, CDR2 SYDVKM. This CDR3 contains 14 residues. The CDR3 DNA is TGTGCCAGCTGGGGCGGGAGCTCCTACAATGAGCAGTTCTTC. As protein: CASWGGSSYNEQFF.

This clone has a handful of counts. This sample includes further DNA sequences coding for the same CDR3. The rearrangement links TRBV5-6 to TRBJ1-2; D perhaps matches TRBD1 (6 bases). Germline V gene data show CDR1 as SGHDT and CDR2 as YYEEEE. This CDR3 region has 12 residues. V dropped 2 bases and J dropped 5 bases, with 7 bases sitting between them. In DNA, the CDR3 is TGTGCCAGCAGCTTAAGGGGGTATGGCTACACCTTC. Residues: CASSLRGYGYTF.

The chain recombines TRBV30 with TRBJ1-2; 7 bases line up with TRBD1. The V and J ends lost 4 bases and 4 bases, in that order; junction bases with no gene match: 0. This CDR3 contains 11 residues. In germline, CDR1 is GTSNPN, CDR2 SVGIG (reference sequence). The CDR3 here is CAWNRGYGYTF. For the CDR3, the DNA is TGTGCCTGGAACAGGGGCTATGGCTACACCTTC.

This clone occurred a few times. The chain recombines TRBV30 with TRBJ1-5, with 9 bases fitting TRBD1. After removal of 4 bases from V and 5 bases from J, the junction contained 12 bases not matched to a gene. Germline CDR1 GTSNPN, CDR2 SVGIG (reference sequence). The CDR3 totals 16 residues. This chain's CDR3 is CAWNIGDRDLYQPQHF. CDR3 sequence (DNA): TGTGCCTGGAATATTGGGGACAGGGATCTGTATCAGCCCCAGCATTTT.

This clone was detected once. The V call is TRBV28, the J call TRBJ2-7; tentatively, D is TRBD2 (6 bases). The V and J ends lost 6 bases and 3 bases respectively, with 15 bases between them. This CDR3 contains 14 residues. Germline lookup yields CDR1 MDHEN and CDR2 SYDVKM. In DNA form, the CDR3 reads TGTGCCAGCAGCTACCGGGAGACAAACTACGAGCAGTACTTC. Encoded protein: CASSYRETNYEQYF.

The rearrangement links TRBV7-3 to TRBJ1-1; 7 bases line up with TRBD1. CDR1 and CDR2 from the germline V gene are SGHTA and FQGTGA. The CDR3 has 13 amino acids. Trimming removed 6 bases from V and 8 bases from J; junction bases left unmatched: 9. DNA for the CDR3: TGTGCCAGCAGGATAATGGGGGACAGAGAAGCTTTCTTT. This translates into CASRIMGDREAFF.

The chain links TRBV10-3 to TRBJ2-7; 11 bases agree with TRBD1. The CDR3 is 16 residues long. The V gene's germline CDR1 is ENHRY and CDR2 SYGVKD. Written as DNA, the CDR3 is TGTGTAACTGGGCCGGGGACCGGGACAGGGGGCTACGAGCAGTACTTC. It specifies CVTGPGTGTGGYEQYF.

The chain combines TRBV7-2 with TRBJ2-3, with D unclear. Germline values: CDR1 SGHTA, CDR2 FQGNSA. The CDR3 consists of 15 residues. V lost 1 base and J 2 bases, leaving 10 bases between the germline ends. The chain's CDR3 is CASSLVSQNTDTQYF. As DNA, the CDR3 is TGTGCCAGCAGCTTAGTGTCCCAAAACACAGATACGCAGTATTTT.

This clone was picked up one time. CDR3 residues: CASSGTVEKLFF. The DNA of the CDR3 is TGTGCCAGCAGTGGGACAGTTGAAAAACTGTTTTTT. The rearrangement links TRBV28 to TRBJ1-4, with 7 positions matching TRBD1. Germline-derived CDR1 and CDR2 are MDHEN and SYDVKM. CDR3 size: 12 residues. V was pared by 5 bases and J by 7 bases, with 1 base of the junction left unmatched.

This clone was observed once. The rearrangement links TRBV6-6 to TRBJ1-1; D possibly corresponds to TRBD1 (6 bases). The CDR3 covers 14 residues. CDR1 is MNHNY, CDR2 SVGAGI, per germline (reference sequence). Trimming pared 5 bases from V and 1 base from J, leaving 11 bases between. The CDR3 protein is CASSPPTGNTEAFF. The CDR3 nucleotides are TGTGCCAGCAGTCCGCCGACAGGGAACACTGAAGCTTTCTTT.

V and J are TRBV30 and TRBJ1-5; D is perhaps TRBD1 (6 bases). The V end was cut by 0 bases, the J end by 6 bases, with 18 bases between. CDR1 and CDR2 (germline): GTSNPN, SVGIG (reference sequence). The CDR3 extends over 16 amino acids. CDR3 nucleotides: TGTGCCTGGAGTGTAGGGGACACCAATTGGGGTCAGCCCCAGCATTTT. Translation: CAWSVGDTNWGQPQHF.

Of note for this clone: At one boundary the junction diverges from the germline segment, which might be a read error. The chain recombines TRBV27 with TRBJ2-1; a weak D match, TRBD2 (5 bases). This CDR3 is built from 16 residues. Germline V CDR1 and CDR2: MNHEY, SMNVEV (reference sequence). The DNA of the CDR3 is TGTGCCAGCAGTTTATGGGCATTGGACTCCTCCAATGAGCAGTTCTTC. Its protein is CASSLWALDSSNEQFF.

The chain uses TRBV7-3 and TRBJ2-3; 9 bases line up with TRBD2. The CDR3 spans 17 residues. CDR1 and CDR2 (germline): SGHTA, FQGTGA. Trimming cost V 5 bases and J 2 bases; bases outside gene matches: 11. The DNA for the CDR3 is TGTGCCAGCAGCCTACTACCGGCTAGCGGGGTCACAGATACGCAGTATTTT. This translates into CASSLLPASGVTDTQYF.

The rearrangement joins TRBV6-5 to TRBJ2-3, with 9 bases identical to TRBD2. CDR1 is MNHEY and CDR2 is SVGAGI in the germline V gene. This CDR3 region has 12 residues. V lost 11 bases, J lost 6 bases, and 6 bases stayed unmatched. CDR3 sequence reads: CAARTSEDTQYF. Here the CDR3 DNA reads TGTGCCGCTAGGACTAGCGAGGATACGCAGTATTTT.

The chain has TRBV11-3 and TRBJ2-1; TRBD2 agrees at 8 bases. The germline V gene has CDR1 SGHNT and CDR2 YENEEA. J lost 8 bases, V lost 1 base, and 7 bases had no gene match. The CDR3 has 15 residues. The CDR3 coding sequence is TGTGCCAGCAGCTTAGGTGGGACTAGTAAGTATGAGCAGTTCTTC. Protein: CASSLGGTSKYEQFF.

The gene calls are TRBV12-3 or TRBV12-4 and TRBJ1-2; weak D call: TRBD1 (5 bases). The CDR3 runs 13 residues. V lost 5 bases to trimming and J lost 3 bases, with 10 bases between them. Here the CDR3 DNA reads TGTGCCAGCAGTCCTACAGGTTACTATGGCTACACCTTC. This encodes CASSPTGYYGYTF.